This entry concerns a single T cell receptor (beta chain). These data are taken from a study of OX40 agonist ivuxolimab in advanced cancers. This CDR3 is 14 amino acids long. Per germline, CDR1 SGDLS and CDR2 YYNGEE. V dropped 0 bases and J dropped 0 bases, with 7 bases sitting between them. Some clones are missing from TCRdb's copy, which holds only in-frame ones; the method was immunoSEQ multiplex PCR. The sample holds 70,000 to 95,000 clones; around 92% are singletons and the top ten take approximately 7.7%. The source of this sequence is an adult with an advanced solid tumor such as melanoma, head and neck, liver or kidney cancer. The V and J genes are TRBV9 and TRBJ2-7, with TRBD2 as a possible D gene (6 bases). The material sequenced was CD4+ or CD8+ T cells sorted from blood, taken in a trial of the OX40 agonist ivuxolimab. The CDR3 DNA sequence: TGTGCCAGCAGCGTAGGGCGGGACTCCTACGAGCAGTACTTC. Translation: CASSVGRDSYEQYF.